This TCR beta chain was observed in a study of blood T cells in healthy people across ages. Whole-study results and caveats: Because sorting was not performed, PBMCs prevented conclusive naive versus antigen-experienced comparison. In long-lived donors, naive CD4+ cell counts and diversity exceeded those of aged donors.

A second 7 to 11 cycle PCR used barcoded and J-beta primers. A single record per CDR3 protein comes from TCRdb applying MiXCR to the 5' RACE reads. The repertoire holds over 550,000 distinct CDR3 sequences, under 30% seen once, with approximately 14% in the top ten. In the case of this clonotype: The antigen remains undetermined.

V was pared by 4 bases and J by 0 bases, with 12 bases of the junction left unmatched. The CDR3 consists of 18 residues. Germline V lookup: CDR1 SGHDT, CDR2 YYEEEE. The sequencing input was blood. V gene TRBV5-6 combines with J gene TRBJ2-1; 8 nucleotides agree with TRBD2. The sequence was collected from a woman older than 75 in good health. DNA for the CDR3: TGTGCCAGCAGCCCTGTGCTGATAGCGGGGAGCTCCTACAATGAGCAGTTCTTC. It translates to CASSPVLIAGSSYNEQFF. Drawing the rest from reference TRBV5-6 and TRBJ2-1, the complete variable domain is DAGVTQSPTHLIKTRGQQVTLRCSPKSGHDTVSWYQQALGQGPQFIFQYYEEEERQRGNFPDRFSGHQFPNYSSELNVNALLLGDSALYLCASSPVLIAGSSYNEQFFGPGTRLTVL.